This entry features one TCR beta chain sequence. V dropped 2 bases and J dropped 4; count of bases not matched to a gene: 3. Germline V gene lookup returns CDR1 MGHRA and CDR2 YSYEKL. CDR3 length: 14 amino acids. This record comes from a study of technical replicates of blood from several donors. The table came from immunoSEQ multiplex PCR; TCRdb's copy has only in-frame clones and leaves some out. The profile shows more than 90,000 clones, 96% of them singletons. The sample comprised T cells isolated from PBMCs. This chain uses TRBV4-1 with TRBJ2-5; 8 bases line up with TRBD2. The receptor comes from a human donor in good health. The CDR3 sequence is CASSQPAGAETQYF. DNA of the CDR3: TGCGCCAGCAGCCAACCAGCGGGGGCAGAGACCCAGTACTTC.